Listed here are 24 T cell receptor beta chains from one sample, sequenced in a study of beta chain features in type 1 diabetes. Reverse transcription of all isolated RNA meant that expressed TCRB transcripts were sequenced. Using immunoSEQ multiplex PCR, the repertoire was profiled, and TCRdb retains in-frame clones only, with some absent. The sample has around 99,000 clones; 30% to 40% are singletons. The sample was stem cell memory CD4+ T cells from blood. All receptors come from a young woman in good health.

The chain uses TRBV2 and TRBJ2-5, with D perhaps matching TRBD1 (5 bases). The CDR3 has 13 residues. V dropped 4 bases and J dropped 5 bases, with 11 bases sitting between them. Germline loops: CDR1 SNHLY, CDR2 FYNNEI. The chain's CDR3 is CASSVQGFETQYF. The DNA of the CDR3 is TGTGCCAGCAGTGTCCAGGGTTTCGAGACCCAGTACTTC.

The sample holds a few counts of this clone. J is TRBJ2-3 and V is TRBV27; maybe TRBD2 (6 bases). The CDR3 length is 18 residues. Between the trimmed V and J ends, which lost 8 bases and 2 bases, there was a span of 26 bases. Germline lookup yields CDR1 MNHEY and CDR2 SMNVEV (reference sequence). The CDR3 region is CASGGGTMSPRSTDTQYF. CDR3 DNA sequence: TGTGCCAGCGGCGGCGGGACGATGAGCCCACGCTCCACAGATACGCAGTATTTT.

This clone was seen more than once but under ten times. The CDR3 DNA is TGTGCCAGCAGCTCTCCTAGACAGGGGCGGAGCTCCTACGAGCAGTACTTC. Translation gives CASSSPRQGRSSYEQYF. The chain joins TRBV7-9 to TRBJ2-5; 8 bases match TRBD1. The DNA end lines up better with TRBJ2-7; the J call may be wrong. The CDR3 extends over 17 amino acids. CDR1 is SEHNR, CDR2 FQNEAQ, per germline (reference sequence).

The J gene is TRBJ1-4, the V gene TRBV7-8; 7 nucleotides match TRBD1. The CDR3 is 14 residues long. Germline CDR1 SGHVS, CDR2 FQNEAQ. The V and J ends lost 5 bases and 5 bases, in that order; junction bases with no gene match: 5. Here the CDR3 reads CASSATGRNEKLFF. In DNA form, the CDR3 reads TGTGCCAGCAGCGCGACAGGGAGGAATGAAAAACTGTTTTTT.

Only a few counts were recorded for this clone. This rearrangement joins TRBV10-3 to TRBJ2-3; a possible D gene is TRBD1 (5 bases). The CDR3 is 13 amino acids. Germline V gives CDR1 ENHRY, CDR2 SYGVKD. V was shortened by 3 bases and J by 2 bases, with 6 bases between the two germline ends. CDR3 bases: TGTGCCATCAGTGATGGGGCCACAGATACGCAGTATTTT. Its protein product is CAISDGATDTQYF.

This clone has a single count. The rearrangement joins TRBV5-1 to TRBJ2-1; D not certain. Germline V lookup: CDR1 SGHRS, CDR2 YFSETQ. The CDR3 runs to 15 residues. Trimming cost V 4 bases and J 0 bases, with 11 bases left between them. The chain's CDR3 is CASSGGTYSYNEQFF. The CDR3 DNA follows: TGCGCCAGCAGCGGCGGCACCTACTCCTACAATGAGCAGTTCTTC.

This chain uses TRBV27 with TRBJ2-7; D remains unclear. The CDR3 consists of 15 residues. V was cut by 7 bases and J by 6 bases, with 22 bases left in between. The V gene's germline CDR1 is MNHEY and CDR2 SMNVEV (reference sequence). The CDR3 coding sequence is TGTGCCAGCAAGAGAGAGGCAAAGTTACTGGGCGAGCAGTACTTC. This gives the protein CASKREAKLLGEQYF.

The J gene is TRBJ2-5, the V gene TRBV7-6; D is undetermined. Germline V gene sequence: CDR1 SGHVS, CDR2 FNYEAQ. V was trimmed by 1 base and J by 5 bases, leaving 11 bases between them. The CDR3 sequence is 14 residues long. The CDR3 here is CASSLERPRETQYF. In nucleotides, the CDR3 is TGTGCCAGCAGCTTAGAACGGCCCAGGGAGACCCAGTACTTC.

This chain links TRBV5-1 with TRBJ2-7, with 7 bases matching TRBD1. CDR1 SGHRS and CDR2 YFSETQ come from the germline V gene. The ends lost 2 bases at V and 5 bases at J; junction bases unmatched: 7. The CDR3 totals 14 residues. The CDR3 loop is CASSFTGQGDEQYF. DNA of the CDR3: TGCGCCAGCAGCTTCACGGGGCAGGGGGACGAGCAGTACTTC.

This clone has just a few counts. V gene TRBV19 combines with J gene TRBJ1-2; 7 bases align to TRBD1. CDR3 size: 15 residues. V shed 5 bases, J shed 4 bases, and the junction held 10 bases outside the gene matches. Germline CDR1 reads LNHDA; CDR2 reads SQIVND (reference sequence). CDR3 residues: CASSSGPGTVYGYTF. In DNA form, the CDR3 reads TGTGCCAGTAGTTCCGGCCCCGGGACAGTCTATGGCTACACCTTC.

The chain combines TRBV18 with TRBJ2-1; 10 bases line up with TRBD2. The CDR3 runs to 17 residues. Germline CDR1 reads KGHSH; CDR2 reads LQKENI. Trimming cost V 3 bases and J 4 bases; bases outside gene matches: 9. The CDR3 sequence: CASSPIRTSGVYNEQFF. Written as DNA, the CDR3 is TGTGCCAGCTCACCTATTCGCACTAGCGGGGTATACAATGAGCAGTTCTTC.

The genes are TRBV5-1 and TRBJ2-4; D may be TRBD1 (6 bases). Trimming took off 4 bases at V and 3 bases at J, with 26 bases between the two ends. Germline CDR1 SGHRS, CDR2 YFSETQ. This CDR3 region has 19 residues. The CDR3 nucleotides are TGCGCCAGCAGCCTGACAGGCCGTCCGGTCCCCTGGGGCAAAAACATTCAGTACTTC. It specifies CASSLTGRPVPWGKNIQYF.

This clone appeared a few times. This chain joins TRBV5-1 and TRBJ2-3; TRBD2 is a possible D gene (5 bases). CDR3 length: 14 residues. Trimming removed 0 bases at V and 0 bases at J, with 5 bases between. CDR1 SGHRS and CDR2 YFSETQ come from the germline V gene. This CDR3 is CASSLGGSTDTQYF. The CDR3 DNA is TGCGCCAGCAGCTTGGGCGGGAGCACAGATACGCAGTATTTT.

The chain combines TRBV11-2 with TRBJ2-5, with 7 bases matching TRBD2. This CDR3 is 18 amino acids long. Germline CDR1 SGHAT, CDR2 FQNNGV. The V segment lost 3 bases and the J segment 2 bases; nucleotides outside the gene matches: 15. CDR3 protein: CASSFPRPSPGLQETQYF. CDR3 bases: TGTGCCAGCAGCTTCCCGAGACCCTCTCCGGGACTACAAGAGACCCAGTACTTC. Using reference TRBV11-2 and TRBJ2-5 for the parts outside the CDR3, the full variable domain is EAGVAQSPRYKIIEKRQSVAFWCNPISGHATLYWYQQILGQGPKLLIQFQNNGVVDDSQLPKDRFSAERLKGVDSTLKIQPAKLEDSAVYLCASSFPRPSPGLQETQYFGPGTRLLVL.

This chain connects TRBV5-1 to TRBJ2-5; tentatively, D is TRBD1 (6 bases). In germline, CDR1 is SGHRS, CDR2 YFSETQ. This CDR3 has 14 residues. V shed 4 bases and J shed 7 bases, with 17 bases lying between them. CDR3 DNA sequence: TGCGCCAGCAGCCCCTCCGGGACACTGGGGACCCAGTACTTC. It is translated as CASSPSGTLGTQYF.

This clone was counted between two and nine times. The chain links TRBV5-6 to TRBJ2-7; D uncertain. Trimming took 5 bases from V and 6 from J, leaving 12 bases between them. The CDR3 extends over 12 amino acids. Germline CDR1 and CDR2: SGHDT and YYEEEE. As DNA, the CDR3 is TGTGCCAGCAGATTTTCAGGATTCGAGCAGTACTTC. It codes for CASRFSGFEQYF. Full variable domain (rest looked up from reference TRBV5-6 and TRBJ2-7): DAGVTQSPTHLIKTRGQQVTLRCSPKSGHDTVSWYQQALGQGPQFIFQYYEEEERQRGNFPDRFSGHQFPNYSSELNVNALLLGDSALYLCASRFSGFEQYFGPGTRLTVT.

The chain employs TRBV30 and TRBJ1-1, with 9 positions matching TRBD1. This CDR3 has 16 residues. J was trimmed by 4 bases and V by 3 bases; bases with no gene match: 12. Germline V gene data show CDR1 as GTSNPN and CDR2 as SVGIG (reference sequence). CDR3 DNA sequence: TGTGCCTGGAGCCCCATGGGGACAGGGTTGCCCACTGAAGCTTTCTTT. Translating gives CAWSPMGTGLPTEAFF.

This sequence joins TRBV7-9 and TRBJ2-7; 9 bases map to TRBD2. The CDR3 runs to 15 residues. The V and J ends lost 1 base and 6 bases, in that order; junction bases with no gene match: 7. Germline V gene data show CDR1 as SEHNR and CDR2 as FQNEAQ (reference sequence). The CDR3 sequence: CASSLGAGGLGEQYF. CDR3 nucleotide sequence: TGTGCCAGCAGCTTAGGAGCGGGGGGACTCGGCGAGCAGTACTTC.

This rearrangement joins TRBV29-1 to TRBJ2-7; tentative D call: TRBD1 (6 bases). This CDR3 has 12 residues. The V gene's germline CDR1 is SQVTM and CDR2 ANQGSEA. With 7 bases removed from V and 2 bases from J, the gap between germline ends came to 12 bases. CDR3 coding DNA: TGCAGCGCCCGGACAGAAACCTACGAGCAGTACTTC. Its translation is CSARTETYEQYF.

This chain links TRBV11-2 with TRBJ2-1; weak D call: TRBD2 (6 bases). This CDR3 contains 15 residues. Germline lookup yields CDR1 SGHAT and CDR2 FQNNGV. Deletions cut 5 bases from V and 2 bases from J, with 13 bases between. CDR3 sequence (DNA): TGTGCCAGCAGCCCCCCGGGAGTCACCTACAATGAGCAGTTCTTC. It codes for CASSPPGVTYNEQFF.

V is TRBV9 and J is TRBJ2-1; TRBD2 agrees at 9 bases. The CDR3 sequence is 16 residues long. The V gene's germline CDR1 is SGDLS and CDR2 YYNGEE. V gave up 0 bases and J gave up 3 bases; unmatched junction bases: 4. CDR3 in amino acids: CASSVVSAGGYNEQFF. DNA of the CDR3: TGTGCCAGCAGCGTAGTGTCAGCGGGAGGCTACAATGAGCAGTTCTTC.

This chain joins TRBV28 and TRBJ2-1, with TRBD1 matching 11 bases. This CDR3 has 19 residues. Germline CDR1 MDHEN, CDR2 SYDVKM. Unmatched junction bases numbered 22, after V lost 6 bases and J lost 9 bases. The CDR3 DNA reads TGTGCCAGCAGCCCCTGGGGCCGGGACAGGGGGTATACATCGGGTGAGCAGTTCTTC. Translating gives CASSPWGRDRGYTSGEQFF.

V gene TRBV28 combines with J gene TRBJ1-1; TRBD1 aligns across 7 bases. Germline-derived CDR1 and CDR2 are MDHEN and SYDVKM. V trimming: 5 bases; J trimming: 0 bases; junction bases outside the gene matches: 6. This CDR3 is 15 amino acids long. The CDR3 sequence: CASSQPQGVNTEAFF. The DNA for the CDR3 is TGTGCCAGCAGTCAACCCCAGGGGGTGAACACTGAAGCTTTCTTT. Filled out from reference TRBV28 and TRBJ1-1, the complete variable domain reads DVKVTQSSRYLVKRTGEKVFLECVQDMDHENMFWYRQDPGLGLRLIYFSYDVKMKEKGDIPEGYSVSREKKERFSLILESASTNQTSMYLCASSQPQGVNTEAFFGQGTRLTVV.

This chain joins TRBV9 and TRBJ2-5, with TRBD2 matching 8 bases. The V gene end was trimmed by 4 bases and the J gene end by 1 base; junction bases not matched to a gene: 6. The germline V gene encodes CDR1 SGDLS and CDR2 YYNGEE. This CDR3 spans 15 amino acids. CDR3 coding DNA: TGTGCCAGCAGCTTTATAGCGGGACCCCAAGAGACCCAGTACTTC. It encodes CASSFIAGPQETQYF.